The TCR beta chain under discussion was sequenced for a study of human T cells and chemical hapten exposure. Study context: Across the whole study, which lasted around 26 weeks, patients were given diphenylcyclopropenone on the scalp once a week.

Concerning this clonotype: Its target is unknown.

With V trimmed by 0 bases and J by 6 bases, 5 bases remained unmatched. Germline V gene sequence: CDR1 MNHEY, CDR2 SVGEGT. This CDR3 is 15 amino acids long. As for time point: patch test 2, 6 weeks after DPC sensitization. Sample treatment: therapeutic diphenylcyclopropenone sensitization with weekly scalp DPC. Regarding the study as a whole: Alopecia in the donors means their immune response may deviate from healthy people's. There were significantly more large CDR3 similarity clusters among expanded TCRs than among controls. TCRs exceeding 1 in 1000 frequency stayed unchanged with DPC sensitization.

TCRdb redid the calling of the RACE reads with MiXCR, one entry per CDR3 protein. The sample records around 130,000 distinct CDR3 sequences, around 11% being singletons. This receptor was identified in a woman in her forties or fifties with alopecia areata. Some clones in this sample may be carry-over from other donors' samples. The material was whole blood, obtained in connection with sensitization to the hapten diphenylcyclopropenone (DPC). The chain joins TRBV6-2 or TRBV6-3 to TRBJ2-1, with 7 bases matching TRBD1. CDR3 sequence (DNA): TGTGCCAGCAGTTACTCCGGGACAGCCCTCAATGAGCAGTTCTTC. As protein: CASSYSGTALNEQFF.